This TCR beta chain comes out of a study of T cell responses to AZD1222 COVID-19 vaccine. Study-wide results and limits: Vaccination with two AZD1222 doses was followed by a rise in Spike-specific TCR breadth and depth.

The method was immunoSEQ multiplex PCR; TCRdb's version includes in-frame clones alone and lacks a portion of them. The sample shows approximately 100,000 clones, around 90% of them seen only once. V lost 6 bases, J lost 4 bases, and 19 bases lay in between. CDR1 is LNHDA, CDR2 SQIVND, per germline (reference sequence). The CDR3 has 16 residues. Of note for this clone: Its matching antigen is unknown.

The chain couples TRBV19 to TRBJ1-5, with D possibly matching TRBD1 (5 bases). Specimen: peripheral blood, collected on day 0 of AZD1222 vaccination. This clonotype was obtained from an adult in good health. DNA of the CDR3: TGTGCCAGTAGCTCCCAGGAGGGTACAGGAAATCAGCCCCAGCATTTT. Translating gives CASSSQEGTGNQPQHF.